A single sample is the source of the 4 T cell receptor beta chains below, sequenced in a study of Graves' ophthalmopathy and Graves' hyperthyroidism. RNA transcripts yielded amplified TCR beta CDR3 regions. RT-PCR in the first round used HTBI primers; a second-round multiplex PCR followed. TCRdb ran MiXCR on the multiplex PCR reads and lists one entry per CDR3 protein. The table has about 500,000 distinct CDR3 sequences, approximately 14% seen once. Sample: blood. The receptors were gathered from a woman in her twenties or thirties with Graves' ophthalmopathy.

The V call is TRBV11-2, the J call TRBJ2-6, with 9 bases lining up with TRBD1. CDR1 SGHAT and CDR2 FQNNGV come from the germline V gene. V lost 4 bases, J lost 2 bases, and 9 bases stayed unmatched. The CDR3 is 18 amino acids. CDR3 DNA sequence: TGTGCCAGCAGCTATTTCGGGACAGGGAGCACTGGGGCCAACGTCCTGACTTTC. Translation: CASSYFGTGSTGANVLTF.

The genes are TRBV13 and TRBJ1-1; 8 nucleotides agree with TRBD1. Germline V gene data show CDR1 as PRHDT and CDR2 as FYEKMQ (reference sequence). The CDR3 extends over 15 amino acids. V trimming: 5 bases; J trimming: 4 bases; junction bases outside the gene matches: 9. CDR3: CASSPSNRGFTEAFF. The CDR3 DNA reads as TGTGCCAGCAGCCCGAGCAACAGGGGGTTCACTGAAGCTTTCTTT.

This clonotype was counted a few times. This clone may be a read error of a much larger clone one base away. The rearrangement uses TRBV12-3 or TRBV12-4 and TRBJ2-5, with 8 bases matching TRBD2. CDR3 length: 16 residues. The CDR3 nucleotides read TGTGCCAGCAGTTTAGGGGTCGGGGCTAAGCGGGAGACCAAGTACTTC. Translation: CASSLGVGAKRETKYF.

This clonotype has ten or more counts. One end of the junction is discordant with germline, which a read error may explain. The chain joins TRBV27 to TRBJ2-7; D remains ambiguous. CDR1 is MNHEY, CDR2 SMNVEV, per germline (reference sequence). The CDR3 sequence is 14 residues long. The CDR3 region has the DNA TGTGCCAACAGTTTAGGCAGCCGCTCCTACGAGCAGTACTTC. Translation gives CANSLGSRSYEQYF.